This is a list of T cell receptor beta chains from one sample in a study of cytomegalovirus exposure and HLA in healthy donors. Sequencing used immunoSEQ multiplex PCR; TCRdb keeps in-frame clones, though not all of them. The data hold 50,000 to 70,000 clones, with less than 65% observed a single time. Sequencing was carried out using PBMCs. The receptors come from a man aged 25 to 40 in good health and CMV-seronegative. Each CDR3 is given with its conserved first and last residue. A D gene is named only where the DNA matches it firmly. Rows may omit the clone size; those that give it use once, few, many or a size class.

clone_size	d_call	v_call	j_call	cdr3_aa	cdr3_nt
few	.	TRBV4-2	TRBJ2-7	CASSLDAGSLNEQYF	TGTGCCAGCAGCCTCGACGCGGGGAGCCTAAACGAGCAGTACTTC
.	.	TRBV2	TRBJ1-6	CASSGTRQSPLHF	TGTGCCAGCAGTGGGACTAGACAATCACCCCTCCACTTT
.	.	TRBV27	TRBJ2-3	CASSSLVTDTQYF	TGTGCCAGCAGTTCCCTCGTCACAGATACGCAGTATTTT
.	TRBD1	TRBV29-1	TRBJ2-5	CSALRIDREETQYF	TGCAGCGCCCTTCGAATTGACAGGGAAGAGACCCAGTACTTC
.	TRBD1	TRBV6-1	TRBJ1-4	CASSSWQGGEEKLFF	TGTGCCAGCAGTAGTTGGCAGGGGGGAGAGGAAAAACTGTTTTTT
.	TRBD1	TRBV15	TRBJ1-2	CATSAGTEYGYTF	TGTGCCACCAGCGCCGGGACAGAGTATGGCTACACCTTC
.	TRBD2	TRBV30	TRBJ2-2	CAWQAGSANTGELFF	TGTGCCTGGCAAGCGGGGAGCGCGAACACCGGGGAGCTGTTTTTT
.	TRBD2	TRBV30	TRBJ2-4	CAWSERGTENIQYF	TGTGCCTGGAGCGAGCGGGGGACCGAAAACATTCAGTACTTC
few	.	TRBV5-1	TRBJ1-6	CATSRGTKENSPLHF	TGCGCCACCTCCCGAGGCACAAAAGAAAATTCACCCCTCCACTTT
.	.	TRBV7-2	TRBJ2-3	CASSLGRGVPTDTQYF	TGTGCCAGCAGCTTAGGTCGCGGGGTACCCACAGATACGCAGTATTTT
once	TRBD1	TRBV9	TRBJ2-1	CASSVAPGQGIEQFF	TGTGCCAGCAGCGTAGCGCCGGGACAGGGGATTGAGCAGTTCTTC
.	.	TRBV2	TRBJ2-5	CASSTLGGLEETQYF	TGTGCCAGCAGTACCCTAGGGGGATTGGAGGAGACCCAGTACTTC
.	TRBD1	TRBV5-1	TRBJ2-3	CASSSDRASTDTQYF	TGCGCCAGCAGCTCCGACAGGGCTAGCACAGATACGCAGTATTTT
.	TRBD2	TRBV6-5	TRBJ2-1	CASSTGTSGNNEQFF	TGTGCCAGCAGTACTGGGACTAGCGGAAACAATGAGCAGTTCTTC
.	TRBD1	TRBV29-1	TRBJ2-1	CSVDGVTDRDLNEQFF	TGCAGCGTTGACGGGGTGACGGACAGGGACTTGAATGAGCAGTTCTTC
.	TRBD2	TRBV18	TRBJ2-7	CASSPGLAGGTSRGQYF	TGTGCCAGCTCACCGGGACTAGCGGGGGGAACGTCCCGTGGGCAGTACTTC
.	TRBD2	TRBV6-1	TRBJ2-7	CASFFGLAGNGEQYF	TGTGCCAGCTTTTTTGGGCTAGCGGGTAATGGGGAGCAGTACTTC
.	.	TRBV25-1	TRBJ2-7	CASSEGPVGSYEQYF	TGTGCCAGCAGTGAAGGGCCAGTTGGATCCTACGAGCAGTACTTC
.	TRBD1	TRBV7-9	TRBJ2-2	CASSSDRERNTGELFF	TGTGCCAGCAGCTCGGACAGGGAGAGGAACACCGGGGAGCTGTTTTTT
medium-sized	TRBD1	TRBV7-9	TRBJ1-1	CASSPQGGTEAFF	TGTGCCAGCAGCCCACAGGGGGGCACTGAAGCTTTCTTT
.	.	TRBV5-4	TRBJ1-1	CASSPSAGEAFF	TGTGCCAGCAGCCCTTCGGCAGGTGAAGCTTTCTTT
.	TRBD1	TRBV27	TRBJ2-7	CASSLGQETYEQYF	TGTGCCAGCAGCCTGGGACAGGAGACCTACGAGCAGTACTTC
.	.	TRBV7-6	TRBJ2-2	CASSFSVGESTGELFF	TGTGCCAGCAGCTTCTCAGTTGGAGAGAGCACCGGGGAGCTGTTTTTT
.	.	TRBV27	TRBJ2-7	CASSLQGYSEQYF	TGTGCCAGCAGTTTACAGGGTTATAGCGAGCAGTACTTC
.	TRBD1	TRBV2	TRBJ1-6	CASIRDSSNSPLHF	TGTGCCAGCATAAGGGACAGTTCTAATTCACCCCTCCACTTT
few	TRBD2	TRBV4-1	TRBJ2-1	CASTLRGGRGSYNEQFF	TGCGCCAGCACCCTAAGGGGTGGGCGGGGGAGTTACAATGAGCAGTTCTTC
.	TRBD1	TRBV5-4	TRBJ1-5	CASSVTGQSNQPQHF	TGTGCCAGCAGCGTAACGGGACAGTCAAATCAGCCCCAGCATTTT
.	TRBD2	TRBV4-1	TRBJ2-6	CASSQTTSGGRGGANVLTF	TGCGCCAGCAGCCAAACTACCAGCGGGGGCCGAGGTGGGGCCAACGTCCTGACTTTC
.	TRBD1	TRBV5-4	TRBJ1-4	CASSLGQGLTSNEKLFF	TGTGCCAGCAGCTTGGGACAGGGTTTGACTTCAAATGAAAAACTGTTTTTT
.	.	TRBV2	TRBJ1-2	CATRSGGNYGYTF	TGTGCCACCAGATCGGGAGGGAACTATGGCTACACCTTC
.	.	TRBV6-6	TRBJ2-5	CASRRKGNQETQYF	TGTGCCAGCAGGAGAAAGGGGAACCAAGAGACCCAGTACTTC
.	.	TRBV6-5	TRBJ1-6	CASRRGANSPLHF	TGTGCCAGCAGACGCGGGGCTAATTCACCCCTCCACTTT
.	TRBD2	TRBV4-1	TRBJ2-5	CASSQDRGLAGRYQETQYF	TGCGCCAGCAGCCAAGATCGAGGGCTAGCGGGAAGGTACCAAGAGACCCAGTACTTC
.	.	TRBV5-1	TRBJ1-6	CASSLGGSNSPLHF	TGCGCCAGCAGCTTGGGAGGTTCTAATTCACCCCTCCACTTT
.	TRBD2	TRBV11-2	TRBJ2-5	CASSLGAGGAAETQYF	TGTGCCAGCAGCTTAGGAGCGGGGGGCGCAGCAGAGACCCAGTACTTC
.	.	TRBV15	TRBJ1-4	CATSRGRSENEKLFF	TGTGCCACCAGCAGAGGGCGGTCGGAGAATGAAAAACTGTTTTTT
.	TRBD1	TRBV15	TRBJ1-5	CATSRGAGGQPQHF	TGTGCCACCAGCAGAGGGGCAGGGGGTCAGCCCCAGCATTTT
.	TRBD1	TRBV5-1	TRBJ1-1	CASSGGQLNTEAFF	TGCGCCAGCAGCGGGGGACAGCTAAACACTGAAGCTTTCTTT
.	.	TRBV2	TRBJ1-1	CASRDRGGRNTEAFF	TGTGCCAGCAGGGACCGCGGGGGCAGGAACACTGAAGCTTTCTTT
.	.	TRBV13	TRBJ1-2	CASSFGQNNYGYTF	TGTGCCAGCAGCTTCGGACAGAATAACTATGGCTACACCTTC
.	.	TRBV30	TRBJ2-3	CAWSVRLDTDTQYF	TGTGCCTGGAGTGTACGACTAGACACAGATACGCAGTATTTT